These 28 T cell receptor beta chains originate from one sample sequenced in a study of lymphopenia after photon versus proton radiotherapy. Assay used: immunoSEQ multiplex PCR; TCRdb lists only in-frame clones, some missing. The table includes around 50,000 clones, 65% to 85% detected once. This specimen consisted of peripheral blood, obtained from a patient treated with proton-based radiotherapy. The receptors derive from a man in his 60s with pancreatic cancer.

The J gene is TRBJ2-1, the V gene TRBV18; 11 positions agree with TRBD1. The CDR3 is 16 residues long. V lost 3 bases to trimming and J lost 4 bases; unmatched junction nucleotides: 5. Germline CDR1 reads KGHSH; CDR2 reads LQKENI. In nucleotides, the CDR3 is TGTGCCAGCTCACCCTTGGACAGGGGGCCTTACAATGAGCAGTTCTTC. Translated, it gives CASSPLDRGPYNEQFF.

The chain employs TRBV28 and TRBJ1-1; 7 bases map to TRBD1. The CDR3 consists of 15 residues. Germline CDR1 is MDHEN and CDR2 is SYDVKM. V gave up 5 bases and J gave up 2 bases; unmatched junction bases: 8. CDR3 region: CASSLWDRINTEAFF. Written as DNA, the CDR3 is TGTGCCAGCAGTCTGTGGGACAGAATAAACACTGAAGCTTTCTTT.

This clone has a single count. V gene TRBV5-1 combines with J gene TRBJ2-7; a possible D gene is TRBD2 (6 bases). V was shortened by 0 bases and J by 1 base, with 8 bases between the two germline ends. There are 14 residues in the CDR3. Germline loops: CDR1 SGHRS, CDR2 YFSETQ. The DNA for the CDR3 is TGCGCCAGCAGCTTGGCAAGCGGGTCCTACGAGCAGTACTTC. It is translated as CASSLASGSYEQYF.

This chain joins TRBV2 and TRBJ2-3, with 11 bases identical to TRBD2. This CDR3 is 15 amino acids long. V was pared by 6 bases and J by 4 bases, with 6 bases of the junction left unmatched. Germline V gives CDR1 SNHLY, CDR2 FYNNEI. CDR3 sequence reads: CASRQLAGVADTQYF. The CDR3, as DNA: TGTGCCAGCAGGCAACTAGCGGGAGTGGCAGATACGCAGTATTTT.

This clone was seen a handful of times. The chain links TRBV28 to TRBJ1-5; D unclear. This CDR3 comprises 17 residues. V lost 5 bases and J lost 0, with 17 bases in between. Germline lookup yields CDR1 MDHEN and CDR2 SYDVKM. In DNA, the CDR3 is TGTGCCAGCAGTCCCCGGAAAGGGATAGGTAGCAATCAGCCCCAGCATTTT. Protein sequence: CASSPRKGIGSNQPQHF.

This clone was found a few times. J is TRBJ2-7 and V is TRBV7-2; 13 nucleotides line up with TRBD2. This CDR3 comprises 17 residues. V was pared by 1 base and J by 6 bases, with 9 bases of the junction left unmatched. The V gene's germline CDR1 is SGHTA and CDR2 FQGNSA. CDR3 sequence: CASSLGVTSGRAREQYF. The CDR3 DNA is TGTGCCAGCAGCTTAGGGGTAACTAGCGGGAGGGCGCGCGAGCAGTACTTC.

This clone appeared once. The chain employs TRBV4-3 and TRBJ2-6; 7 bases agree with TRBD2. Germline-derived CDR1 and CDR2 are LGHNA and YSLEER. With 0 bases clipped from V and 2 bases from J, the junction kept 7 bases outside the gene matches. The CDR3 runs to 18 residues. Here the CDR3 reads CASSQDLASGAGANVLTF. The CDR3 coding sequence is TGCGCCAGCAGCCAAGATCTGGCTAGCGGAGCTGGGGCCAACGTCCTGACTTTC.

This clone was detected only a few times. The chain uses TRBV5-1 and TRBJ2-7; 14 nucleotides line up with TRBD2. Germline V CDR1 and CDR2: SGHRS, YFSETQ. This CDR3 region has 16 residues. J was trimmed by 4 bases and V by 4 bases; bases with no gene match: 7. This CDR3 reads CASSAGLAGAFYEQYF. The CDR3 nucleotides are TGCGCCAGCAGCGCGGGACTAGCGGGAGCTTTTTACGAGCAGTACTTC.

V usage is TRBV29-1 and J usage is TRBJ1-1; 10 nucleotides match TRBD1. Trimming at V came to 8 bases and at J to 4 bases, leaving 7 bases not matched to a gene. Germline V lookup: CDR1 SQVTM, CDR2 ANQGSEA. The CDR3 consists of 13 residues. The chain's CDR3 is CSTRTGGGTEAFF. The CDR3 DNA is TGCAGCACGAGGACAGGGGGAGGCACTGAAGCTTTCTTT.

J is TRBJ1-5 and V is TRBV2; a possible D gene is TRBD1 (5 bases). CDR1 and CDR2 from the germline V gene are SNHLY and FYNNEI. V was shortened by 6 bases and J by 0 bases, with 6 bases between the two germline ends. There are 13 residues in the CDR3. The CDR3 bases are TGTGCCAGCAGAGGGGCTAGCAATCAGCCCCAGCATTTT. Amino acids: CASRGASNQPQHF.

This chain connects TRBV7-8 to TRBJ2-1, with 8 bases aligning to TRBD2. Germline V CDR1 and CDR2: SGHVS, FQNEAQ. The CDR3 is 19 amino acids. J was trimmed by 0 bases and V by 1 base; bases with no gene match: 11. The CDR3 DNA reads as TGTGCCAGCAGCTTAGTGATGCTAGCGGGTACGAGCTCCTACAATGAGCAGTTCTTC. Protein sequence: CASSLVMLAGTSSYNEQFF. Supplemented by reference TRBV7-8 and TRBJ2-1, the full variable domain reads GAGVSQSPRYKVAKRGQDVALRCDPISGHVSLFWYQQALGQGPEFLTYFQNEAQLDKSGLPSDRFFAERPEGSVSTLKIQRTQQEDSAVYLCASSLVMLAGTSSYNEQFFGPGTRLTVL.

The chain joins TRBV28 to TRBJ1-1; D remains unclear. Trimming stripped 5 bases from V and 4 bases from J, with 8 bases between. Looked up from germline, CDR1 is MDHEN and CDR2 is SYDVKM. This CDR3 is built from 12 residues. The chain's CDR3 is CASSILRTEAFF. The DNA for the CDR3 is TGTGCCAGCAGTATATTACGCACTGAAGCTTTCTTT.

V and J are TRBV28 and TRBJ2-5, with 10 bases fitting TRBD1. CDR1 is MDHEN and CDR2 is SYDVKM in the germline V gene. This CDR3 region has 16 residues. J was trimmed by 3 bases and V by 5 bases; bases with no gene match: 9. The CDR3 sequence: CASSAWAGQGKETQYF. In DNA form, the CDR3 reads TGTGCCAGCAGTGCCTGGGCGGGACAGGGGAAAGAGACCCAGTACTTC.

This rearrangement joins TRBV7-9 to TRBJ2-3; D is uncertain. Germline V gene data show CDR1 as SEHNR and CDR2 as FQNEAQ (reference sequence). Trimming cost V 6 bases and J 2 bases, with 18 bases left between them. The CDR3 is 16 residues long. Here the CDR3 reads CASSQKRVGLTDTQYF. CDR3 nucleotides: TGTGCCAGCAGTCAGAAACGGGTGGGCCTCACAGATACGCAGTATTTT.

This rearrangement joins TRBV10-3 to TRBJ2-3, with 7 bases matching TRBD1. Germline trimming cut 2 bases from V and 5 bases from J; bases unmatched to any gene: 4. Looked up from germline, CDR1 is ENHRY and CDR2 is SYGVKD. The CDR3 is 14 residues long. Written as DNA, the CDR3 is TGTGCCATCAGTGAGGGACCAGGGGGAGATACGCAGTATTTT. Encoded protein: CAISEGPGGDTQYF.

The rearrangement joins TRBV11-1 to TRBJ2-7, with D possibly being TRBD1 (6 bases). V gave up 3 bases and J gave up 3 bases, with 15 bases separating them. Looked up from germline, CDR1 is SGHAT and CDR2 is FQDESV (reference sequence). The CDR3 has 15 residues. The CDR3, as DNA: TGTGCCAGCAGCTTGGGTAGGGGGAATAACTACGAGCAGTACTTC. Amino acids: CASSLGRGNNYEQYF.

This clone was found once. The V and J genes are TRBV5-1 and TRBJ2-3; no clear D gene. The ends were cut back, 0 bases at V and 2 bases at J, with 4 bases in the middle. CDR1 is SGHRS, CDR2 YFSETQ, per germline. The CDR3 loop spans 13 amino acids. CDR3 amino acids: CASSLVITDTQYF. The CDR3 DNA is TGCGCCAGCAGCTTGGTGATCACAGATACGCAGTATTTT.

J is TRBJ1-2 and V is TRBV28; D is possibly TRBD1 (6 bases). CDR1 and CDR2 from the germline V gene are MDHEN and SYDVKM. V lost 4 bases and J 4 bases, leaving 13 bases between the germline ends. This CDR3 spans 14 amino acids. CDR3 amino acids: CASSSPGQSYGYTF. For the CDR3, the DNA is TGTGCCAGCAGTTCCCCAGGACAGTCCTATGGCTACACCTTC.

The chain is built from TRBV7-2 and TRBJ2-1; possibly TRBD1 or TRBD2 for D (6 bases each). The CDR3 has 15 amino acids. Germline CDR1 SGHTA, CDR2 FQGNSA. The V end lost 1 base, the J end lost 0 bases, and 7 bases lay between the germline ends. The CDR3 region is CASSLGGASYNEQFF. The CDR3 DNA sequence: TGTGCCAGCAGCTTAGGGGGGGCCTCCTACAATGAGCAGTTCTTC.

V gene TRBV4-1 combines with J gene TRBJ2-1; D not certain. V lost 0 bases to trimming and J lost 7 bases, with 4 bases between them. The length of the CDR3 is 12 residues. Germline V gene lookup returns CDR1 MGHRA and CDR2 YSYEKL. The CDR3 here is CASSQDLNEQFF. For the CDR3, the DNA is TGCGCCAGCAGCCAAGATCTGAATGAGCAGTTCTTC.

The rearrangement links TRBV29-1 to TRBJ1-6; D ambiguous. The V gene lost 4 bases and the J gene lost 10 bases, with 8 bases spanning the gap. The CDR3 spans 11 residues. Looked up from germline, CDR1 is SQVTM and CDR2 is ANQGSEA. The CDR3 DNA is TGCAGCGTTGTCCTCCCGTCACCCCTCCACTTT. It is translated as CSVVLPSPLHF.

The chain couples TRBV11-2 to TRBJ2-3; D not resolved. This CDR3 region has 17 residues. V lost 0 bases and J 3 bases, leaving 16 bases between the germline ends. Germline V gene sequence: CDR1 SGHAT, CDR2 FQNNGV. The CDR3 bases are TGTGCCAGCAGCTTAGATGTATCGTCAGCTATGACAGATACGCAGTATTTT. Its translation: CASSLDVSSAMTDTQYF. Combining the CDR3 with reference TRBV11-2 and TRBJ2-3 gives the whole variable domain EAGVAQSPRYKIIEKRQSVAFWCNPISGHATLYWYQQILGQGPKLLIQFQNNGVVDDSQLPKDRFSAERLKGVDSTLKIQPAKLEDSAVYLCASSLDVSSAMTDTQYFGPGTRLTVL.

The rearrangement joins TRBV5-1 to TRBJ2-5; 7 nucleotides agree with TRBD1. Per the germline V gene, CDR1 is SGHRS and CDR2 is YFSETQ. This CDR3 has 14 residues. The V gene end was trimmed by 4 bases and the J gene end by 1 base; junction bases not matched to a gene: 4. The CDR3: CASSQQGSQETQYF. The CDR3, as DNA: TGCGCCAGCAGCCAACAGGGGTCCCAAGAGACCCAGTACTTC. The full variable domain, rest sourced from reference TRBV5-1 and TRBJ2-5, is KAGVTQTPRYLIKTRGQQVTLSCSPISGHRSVSWYQQTPGQGLQFLFEYFSETQRNKGNFPGRFSGRQFSNSRSEMNVSTLELGDSALYLCASSQQGSQETQYFGPGTRLLVL.

The chain employs TRBV28 and TRBJ1-4; D not certain. The V end lost 4 bases, the J end lost 11 bases, and 11 bases lay between the germline ends. Germline-derived CDR1 and CDR2 are MDHEN and SYDVKM. This CDR3 is built from 12 residues. DNA for the CDR3: TGTGCCAGCAGTTACACCGGGATGAAACTGTTTTTT. It encodes CASSYTGMKLFF.

The chain couples TRBV19 to TRBJ2-3; TRBD1 matches 7 bases. Trimming removed 0 bases from V and 9 bases from J; junction bases left unmatched: 9. CDR1 and CDR2 from the germline V gene are LNHDA and SQIVND (reference sequence). This CDR3 contains 15 residues. CDR3 sequence reads: CASSIDRLQGQTQYF. CDR3 bases: TGTGCCAGTAGTATAGATCGTTTACAGGGGCAAACGCAGTATTTT.

This chain links TRBV28 with TRBJ1-4, with D possibly TRBD1 on 5 matching bases. V gave up 8 bases and J gave up 8 bases, with 12 bases separating them. This CDR3 spans 12 amino acids. The V gene's germline CDR1 is MDHEN and CDR2 SYDVKM. The CDR3 sequence: CASGGGNEKLFF. CDR3 DNA sequence: TGTGCCAGCGGGGGGGGAAACGAAAAACTGTTTTTT. Together with reference TRBV28 and TRBJ1-4, the CDR3 gives the full variable domain: DVKVTQSSRYLVKRTGEKVFLECVQDMDHENMFWYRQDPGLGLRLIYFSYDVKMKEKGDIPEGYSVSREKKERFSLILESASTNQTSMYLCASGGGNEKLFFGSGTQLSVL.

V and J are TRBV30 and TRBJ1-1; maybe TRBD1 (5 bases). The germline CDR1 and CDR2 sequences are GTSNPN and SVGIG (reference sequence). With 3 bases removed from V and 3 bases from J, the gap between germline ends came to 5 bases. The CDR3 extends over 11 amino acids. CDR3 amino acids: CAWRGHTEAFF. For the CDR3, the DNA is TGTGCCTGGAGGGGGCACACTGAAGCTTTCTTT.

The gene calls are TRBV19 and TRBJ2-1, with 10 bases that match TRBD2. Germline V gives CDR1 LNHDA, CDR2 SQIVND (reference sequence). This CDR3 is 15 amino acids long. V gave up 5 bases and J gave up 5 bases; unmatched junction bases: 6. CDR3 in DNA: TGTGCCAGTAGTGTGGGACTAGCGCCTAACAATGAGCAGTTCTTC. Its translation: CASSVGLAPNNEQFF.